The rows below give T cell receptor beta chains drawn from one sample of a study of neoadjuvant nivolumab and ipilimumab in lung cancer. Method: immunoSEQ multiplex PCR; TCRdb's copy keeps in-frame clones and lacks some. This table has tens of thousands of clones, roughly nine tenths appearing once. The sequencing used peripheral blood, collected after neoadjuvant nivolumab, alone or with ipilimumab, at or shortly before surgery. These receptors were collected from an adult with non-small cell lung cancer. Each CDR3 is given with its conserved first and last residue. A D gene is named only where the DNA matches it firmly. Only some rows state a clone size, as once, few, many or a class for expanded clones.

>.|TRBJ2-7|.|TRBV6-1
CASSDKGYEQYF
TGTGCCAGCAGTGACAAGGGATACGAGCAGTACTTC
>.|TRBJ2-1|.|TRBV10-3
CAISESGPTEEQFF
TGTGCCATCAGTGAGTCAGGTCCGACTGAAGAGCAGTTCTTC
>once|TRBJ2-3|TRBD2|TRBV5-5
CASSPVGLAGGADTQYF
TGTGCCAGCAGCCCGGTGGGACTAGCGGGAGGCGCAGATACGCAGTATTTT
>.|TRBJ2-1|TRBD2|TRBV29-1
CSVESLAGASEQFF
TGCAGCGTTGAAAGTCTAGCGGGAGCCTCTGAGCAGTTCTTC
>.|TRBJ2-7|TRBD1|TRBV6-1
CASSEASGGRGLQYF
TGTGCCAGCAGTGAAGCTTCAGGGGGCAGGGGGCTGCAGTACTTC
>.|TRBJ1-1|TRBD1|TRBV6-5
CASSYWGQNTFEAFF
TGTGCCAGCAGTTACTGGGGACAGAATACTTTTGAAGCTTTCTTT
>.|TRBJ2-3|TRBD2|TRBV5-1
CASSFGLAGSTDTQYF
TGCGCCAGCAGCTTTGGACTAGCGGGAAGCACAGATACGCAGTATTTT
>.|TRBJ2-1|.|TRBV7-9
CASGGDRDNEQFF
TGTGCCAGCGGAGGGGATCGGGACAATGAGCAGTTCTTC
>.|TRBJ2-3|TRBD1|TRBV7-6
CASSVRRGPSTDTQYF
TGTGCCAGCAGCGTCCGAAGGGGGCCTAGTACAGATACGCAGTATTTT
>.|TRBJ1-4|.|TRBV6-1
CASTPRLAGEKLFF
TGTGCCAGCACCCCACGGTTGGCAGGTGAAAAACTGTTTTTT
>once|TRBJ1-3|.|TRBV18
CASSSSVGKIRNTIYF
TGTGCCAGCTCATCCTCGGTGGGCAAAATTCGAAACACCATATATTTT
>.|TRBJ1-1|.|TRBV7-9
CASSYETNTEAFF
TGTGCCAGCAGCTACGAAACGAACACTGAAGCTTTCTTT
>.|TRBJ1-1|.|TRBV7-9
CASSLEGGTEAFF
TGTGCCAGCAGCTTAGAGGGGGGCACTGAAGCTTTCTTT
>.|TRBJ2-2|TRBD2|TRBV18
CASSPDYGLAVGTGELFF
TGTGCCAGCTCACCCGACTATGGACTAGCCGTGGGGACCGGGGAGCTGTTTTTT
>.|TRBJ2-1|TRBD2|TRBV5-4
CASSGGTSGTLIGPEQFF
TGTGCCAGCAGCGGGGGGACTAGCGGGACCCTCATAGGCCCTGAGCAGTTCTTC
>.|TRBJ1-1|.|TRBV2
CASSDQWTDEAFF
TGTGCCAGCAGTGATCAATGGACGGATGAAGCTTTCTTT
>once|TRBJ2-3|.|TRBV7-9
CASRPGSTDTQYF
TGTGCCAGCAGACCCGGGAGCACAGATACGCAGTATTTT
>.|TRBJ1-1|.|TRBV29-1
CSVEDRVGGAGTNTEAFF
TGCAGCGTTGAAGACAGGGTAGGGGGAGCAGGGACAAACACTGAAGCTTTCTTT
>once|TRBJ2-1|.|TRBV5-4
CASSPVDHNEQFF
TGTGCCAGCAGCCCCGTGGACCACAATGAGCAGTTCTTC
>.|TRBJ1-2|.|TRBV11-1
CASSLRAEGYGYTF
TGTGCCAGCAGCTTAAGGGCCGAGGGCTATGGCTACACCTTC
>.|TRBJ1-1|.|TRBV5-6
CASSLGHGGRPNTEAFF
TGTGCCAGCAGCTTGGGTCACGGGGGGCGTCCAAACACTGAAGCTTTCTTT
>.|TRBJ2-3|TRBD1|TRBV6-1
CASKRQGHTDTQYF
TGTGCCAGCAAGAGACAGGGGCACACAGATACGCAGTATTTT
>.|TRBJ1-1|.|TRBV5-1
CASSLSGDTEAFF
TGCGCCAGCAGCTTGTCAGGGGACACTGAAGCTTTCTTT
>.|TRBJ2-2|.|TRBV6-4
CASSGSVTGELFF
TGTGCCAGCAGCGGGAGCGTCACCGGGGAGCTGTTTTTT
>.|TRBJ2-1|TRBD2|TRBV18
CASSDGTSGEQFF
TGTGCCAGCTCGGACGGGACTAGCGGTGAGCAGTTCTTC
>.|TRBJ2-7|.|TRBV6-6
CAVAQGNSYEQYF
TGTGCCGTGGCTCAGGGTAACTCCTACGAGCAGTACTTC
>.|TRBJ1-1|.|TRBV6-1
CASSEEVRVTEAFF
TGTGCCAGCAGTGAGGAGGTCCGGGTAACTGAAGCTTTCTTT
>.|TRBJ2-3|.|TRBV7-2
CASSLRANTDTQYF
TGTGCCAGCAGCTTGCGGGCAAATACAGATACGCAGTATTTT
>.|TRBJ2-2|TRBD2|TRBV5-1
CASSLGLNTGELFF
TGCGCCAGCAGCCTGGGACTAAACACCGGGGAGCTGTTTTTT
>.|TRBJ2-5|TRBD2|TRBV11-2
CASSFGWDGRARETQYF
TGTGCCAGCAGCTTCGGGTGGGACGGGAGGGCCCGGGAGACCCAGTACTTC
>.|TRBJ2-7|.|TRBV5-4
CASTNEPSSLDEQYF
TGTGCCAGCACCAATGAACCTAGTTCCTTGGACGAGCAGTACTTC
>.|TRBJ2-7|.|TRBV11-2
CASSLGTLTYEQYF
TGTGCCAGCAGCTTAGGGACTTTAACCTACGAGCAGTACTTC
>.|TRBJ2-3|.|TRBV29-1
CSVAITGTSTDTQYF
TGCAGCGTTGCAATCACAGGGACTAGCACAGATACGCAGTATTTT
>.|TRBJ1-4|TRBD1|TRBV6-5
CASSFTGGREKLFF
TGTGCCAGCAGTTTCACAGGGGGTCGTGAAAAACTGTTTTTT
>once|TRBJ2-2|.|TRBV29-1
CSVGGKTSAPPGELFF
TGCAGCGTTGGTGGGAAGACCTCGGCTCCTCCCGGGGAGCTGTTTTTT
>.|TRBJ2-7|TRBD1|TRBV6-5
CASSSTTPGQGGEQYF
TGTGCCAGCAGTTCAACCACCCCGGGACAGGGGGGCGAGCAGTACTTC
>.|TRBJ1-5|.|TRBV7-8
CASSPGGYNQPQHF
TGTGCCAGCAGCCCGGGAGGCTACAATCAGCCCCAGCATTTT
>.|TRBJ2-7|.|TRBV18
CASSPERLPYEQYF
TGTGCCAGCTCACCGGAGAGACTGCCTTACGAGCAGTACTTC
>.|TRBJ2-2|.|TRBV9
CASSPTGSTGELFF
TGTGCCAGCAGCCCCACAGGGAGCACCGGGGAGCTGTTTTTT
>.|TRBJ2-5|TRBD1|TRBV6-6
CASMTGTETQYF
TGTGCCAGCATGACAGGGACCGAGACCCAGTACTTC
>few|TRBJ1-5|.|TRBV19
CASSLQAQSNQPQHF
TGTGCCAGTAGCCTACAGGCCCAGAGCAATCAGCCCCAGCATTTT
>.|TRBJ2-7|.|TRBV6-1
CASSDRLGGFEQYF
TGTGCCAGCAGTGACCGACTAGGGGGCTTCGAGCAGTACTTC
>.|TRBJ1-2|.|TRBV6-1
CASSETSGYGYTF
TGTGCCAGCAGTGAGACCAGTGGCTATGGCTACACCTTC
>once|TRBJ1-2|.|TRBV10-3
CATEDKGNYGYTF
TGTGCCACCGAGGACAAAGGCAACTATGGCTACACCTTC
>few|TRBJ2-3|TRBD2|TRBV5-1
CASSLSAGGVTDTQYF
TGCGCCAGCAGCTTATCAGCGGGAGGGGTCACAGATACGCAGTATTTT
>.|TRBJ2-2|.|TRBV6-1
CASSEALTTGELFF
TGTGCCAGCAGTGAAGCGTTGACAACCGGGGAGCTGTTTTTT
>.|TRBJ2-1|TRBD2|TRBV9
CASSSGPGRSSYNEQFF
TGTGCCAGCAGCTCAGGACCCGGGAGGAGCTCCTACAATGAGCAGTTCTTC
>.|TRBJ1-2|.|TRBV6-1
CASNSGSYGYTF
TGTGCCAGCAACTCCGGGTCTTATGGCTACACCTTC
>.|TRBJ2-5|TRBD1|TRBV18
CASSQKAGQGIQETQYF
TGTGCCAGCTCACAGAAAGCGGGACAGGGGATCCAAGAGACCCAGTACTTC
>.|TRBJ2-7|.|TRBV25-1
CASSSTGYGEQYF
TGTGCCAGCAGTTCGACCGGATACGGGGAGCAGTACTTC
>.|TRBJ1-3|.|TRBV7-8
CASSLGGQMNSGNTIYF
TGTGCCAGCAGCTTAGGGGGACAAATGAACTCTGGAAACACCATATATTTT
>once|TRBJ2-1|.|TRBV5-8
CASSLEGSSYNEQFF
TGTGCCAGCAGCTTGGAGGGCAGCTCCTACAATGAGCAGTTCTTC
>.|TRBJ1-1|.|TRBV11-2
CASTRVGNTEAFF
TGTGCCAGCACTCGGGTGGGGAACACTGAAGCTTTCTTT
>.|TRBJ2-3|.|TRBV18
CASSPLRQSTDTQYF
TGTGCCAGCTCACCACTCCGACAGAGCACAGATACGCAGTATTTT
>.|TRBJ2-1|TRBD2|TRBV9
CASSPFLGLAGNEQFF
TGTGCCAGCAGCCCGTTTCTTGGACTAGCGGGCAATGAGCAGTTCTTC